The 29 T cell receptor beta chains given below trace back to one sample, sequenced in a study of tissue T cells after allogeneic stem cell transplantation (dated by TCRdb to between 2021 and 2024). In light of the paper, this sample's time point label describes: mouse harvest day 14 after allogeneic transplant. Each mouse graft consisted of 10^7 T-cell-depleted bone marrow cells plus 10^6 splenic CD5+ T cells and was given by tail vein injection. Libraries came from the immunoSEQ multiplex PCR assay. In its TCRdb copy, this immuneACCESS table keeps in-frame sequences only and misses some clones. Where compared with another copy, unresolved V genes explain less than half of these, and the others have no known cause. The sample records 4,900 or so clones, approximately 50% of which are singletons. The ten biggest clones cover 20% to 25% of the sample. Sequenced material: gut tissue. The receptors originated from a female BALB/c mouse given C57BL/6 T cells with graft-versus-host disease after an allogeneic hematopoietic cell transplant.

A note on this clone: Mouse germline and gene names are used. Read data end 1 residue before the CDR3 end; the end is taken from the germline J gene. The J gene is TRBJ1-2, the V gene TRBV13-2; D may be TRBD1 (6 bases). This CDR3 contains 14 residues. In germline, CDR1 is NNHNN, CDR2 SYGAGS (reference sequence). CDR3 residues: CASSLWGRNSDYTF. CDR3 DNA (partial): TGTGCTAGCAGTTTGTGGGGGCGGAACTCCGACTACACC.

As regards this clone: Germline and genes: mouse. With the read ending 1 residue before the CDR3 end, the germline J gene is used to fill in that end. This chain uses TRBV23 with TRBJ2-5; the D call TRBD1 from the table was never checked on the DNA. CDR3 length: 14 amino acids. Germline loops: CDR1 KGHTA, CDR2 FQNQQP. The covered CDR3 bases are TGCTCCAGCAGTCAACCAGGGGACCAAGACACCCAGTAC. Protein sequence: CSSSQPGDQDTQY. The whole CDR3 is CSSSQPGDQDTQYF.

About this clone itself: The listed genes are named as in mouse. The read comes to an end 1 residue before the CDR3 does, leaving the germline J gene to fill in the end. The chain has TRBV26 and TRBJ2-2; tentative D call: TRBD2 (7 bases). There are 13 residues in the CDR3. Germline CDR1 KGHPV, CDR2 FQNQEV (reference sequence). V was clipped by 6 bases and J by 4 bases, with 9 bases between them. Here the CDR3 reads CASRGGGTGQLYF. The covered CDR3 bases are TGTGCCAGCAGGGGGGGCGGCACCGGGCAGCTCTAC.

This clone has more than one count but fewer than ten. Mouse names are used for the genes. The read terminates 1 residue ahead of where the CDR3 ends, so the germline J gene completes it. V is TRBV16 and J is TRBJ2-7; D may be TRBD2 (7 bases). Trimming shortened V by 2 bases and J by 0 bases, and 8 bases separated the two germline ends. The germline CDR1 and CDR2 sequences are SGHSA and FRNQAP. The CDR3 runs 14 residues. The CDR3 loop reads CASSLLGASYEQYF. CDR3 DNA (partial): TGTGCAAGCAGCTTACTGGGGGCCTCCTATGAACAGTAC.

Of note for this clone: Genes and germline are mouse. With the read ending 1 residue before the CDR3 end, the germline J gene is used to fill in that end. The V and J genes are TRBV26 and TRBJ1-4, with D unresolved. This CDR3 comprises 13 residues. Trimming took off 2 bases at V and 4 bases at J, with 5 bases between the two ends. The germline gives CDR1 KGHPV, CDR2 FQNQEV (reference sequence). The CDR3 reads CASSLLSNERLFF. The CDR3 DNA, read in part, is TGTGCCAGCAGTCTGCTCAGCAACGAAAGATTATTT. Full variable domain (remainder filled in from reference TRBV26 and TRBJ1-4): NSKVIQTPRYLVKGQGQKAKMRCIPEKGHPVVFWYQQNKNNEFKFLINFQNQEVLQQIDMTEKRFSAECPSNSPCSLEIQSSEAGDSALYLCASSLLSNERLFFGHGTKLSVL.

Details on this clone: These gene names are mouse names. The DNA ends 1 residue before the CDR3 does, and the rest of the CDR3 is filled in from the germline J gene. The chain uses TRBV26 and TRBJ1-4; D unclear. Between the trimmed V and J ends, which lost 6 bases and 2 bases, there was a span of 7 bases. The CDR3 sequence is 13 residues long. Per the germline V gene, CDR1 is KGHPV and CDR2 is FQNQEV (reference sequence). The sequenced part of the CDR3 DNA is TGTGCCAGCAGCTCCGACTCCAACGAAAGATTATTT. Amino acids: CASSSDSNERLF. The entire CDR3 protein is CASSSDSNERLFF.

In this sample, this clone turned up a few times. The genes and germline here are from mouse. The covered CDR3 bases are TGTGCCAGCAGTCTGAGGGATGGGGAACAGTAC. Its translation: CASSLRDGEQY. The whole CDR3 sequence reads CASSLRDGEQYF. V is TRBV26 and J is TRBJ2-7; D not resolved. The observed sequence ends 1 residue before the CDR3 terminus, with the missing tail filled in from the germline J gene. V was trimmed by 2 bases and J by 7 bases, leaving 9 bases between them. The length of the CDR3 is 12 residues. Germline CDR1 is KGHPV and CDR2 is FQNQEV (reference sequence).

This clone is classed as medium-sized. Germline and genes: mouse. From the germline J gene comes the end of the CDR3, since the read stops 1 residue before it. The chain is built from TRBV23 and TRBJ2-7; TRBD2 is the table's D call and was not checked against the DNA. The length of the CDR3 is 14 residues. In germline, CDR1 is KGHTA, CDR2 FQNQQP. CDR3 DNA, as far as it was read: TGCTCCAGCAGTCAATCGGACTGGGACTATGAACAGTAC. Residues: CSSSQSDWDYEQY. The whole CDR3 protein reads CSSSQSDWDYEQYF.

Concerning this clone: Germline and genes: mouse. Here the CDR3 reads CASSLRLGGSYEQYF. Incomplete CDR3 DNA: TGTGCCAGCAGCTTACGGCTGGGGGGCTCCTATGAACAGTAC. The chain joins TRBV3 to TRBJ2-7; 8 bases match TRBD2. The read falls 1 residue short of the CDR3 end, and the missing part is taken from the germline J gene. The CDR3 is made up of 15 amino acids. Germline V gives CDR1 SNHLY, CDR2 FYNGKV (reference sequence). With 2 bases clipped from V and 0 bases from J, the junction kept 3 bases outside the gene matches.

Judged by abundance, this clone is large. Gene names follow the mouse nomenclature. This CDR3 is CTCSADLGGSSYEQYF. The CDR3 DNA, read in part, is TGCACCTGCAGTGCAGATTTGGGGGGGAGCTCCTATGAACAGTAC. V gene TRBV1 combines with J gene TRBJ2-7; 8 nucleotides line up with TRBD2. The CDR3 end falls 1 residue outside the read, so it is completed with the germline J gene. Losses at the gene ends were 0 bases for V and 0 bases for J; bases not matched to a gene: 4. CDR3 length equals 16 residues. CDR1 is NSQYPW, CDR2 LRSPGD, per germline (reference sequence).

This clone was observed a few times. Genes and germline come from the mouse. The CDR3 is cut off 1 residue early in the read; its end comes from the germline J gene. The chain uses TRBV26 and TRBJ2-4; D gene ambiguous. Trimming shortened V by 3 bases and J by 0 bases, and 4 bases separated the two germline ends. Germline V CDR1 and CDR2: KGHPV, FQNQEV (reference sequence). The CDR3 consists of 13 residues. The CDR3: CASSLASQNTLYF. CDR3 bases read: TGTGCCAGCAGTCTTGCTAGTCAAAACACCTTGTAC.

On this clone: Genes here carry mouse names. The CDR3 end is not reached by the read, which stops 1 residue before it; the germline J gene fills it in. The chain links TRBV16 to TRBJ1-1; possibly TRBD1 for D (5 bases). The ends were cut back, 1 base at V and 6 bases at J, with 6 bases in the middle. The CDR3 spans 12 residues. Germline values: CDR1 SGHSA, CDR2 FRNQAP. CDR3 in amino acids: CASSLVGAEVFF. CDR3 DNA (partial): TGTGCAAGCAGCTTAGTAGGGGCAGAAGTCTTC.

To note about this clone: Mouse names are used for the genes. The missing CDR3 end, 1 residue past where the read stops, is filled in from the germline J gene. The chain recombines TRBV23 with TRBJ1-2; TRBD1 is the table's D call and was not checked against the DNA. The germline V gene has CDR1 KGHTA and CDR2 FQNQQP. The CDR3 extends over 15 amino acids. CDR3 DNA, as far as it was read: TGCTCCAGCAGTCAAAACAGGGGTGCAAACTCCGACTACACC. As protein: CSSSQNRGANSDYT. The whole CDR3 sequence reads CSSSQNRGANSDYTF.

This clone counts as medium-sized. Gene names and germline match the mouse. The CDR3 goes on 1 residue after the read ends, and that part is filled in from the germline J gene. The chain joins TRBV29 to TRBJ2-1; TRBD1 matches at 10 bases. V was clipped by 6 bases and J by 7 bases; unmatched bases: 6. Germline CDR1 and CDR2: MSHET and SYDVDS. The CDR3 runs to 14 residues. The CDR3 spells CASSTGTGVAEQFF. The covered CDR3 bases are TGTGCTAGCAGCACCGGGACAGGGGTGGCTGAGCAGTTC. Full variable domain (rest looked up from reference TRBV29 and TRBJ2-1): DMKVTQMPRYLIKRMGENVLLECGQDMSHETMYWYRQDPGLGLQLIYISYDVDSNSEGDIPKGYRVSRKKREHFSLILDSAKTNQTSVYFCASSTGTGVAEQFFGPGTRLTVL.

With respect to this clone: The genes are named according to mouse. The CDR3: CASSLDWGQNTLYF. The sequenced part of the CDR3 DNA is TGTGCCAGCTCCCTGGACTGGGGGCAAAACACCTTGTAC. The V and J genes are TRBV12-1 and TRBJ2-4, with TRBD2 matching 10 bases. The sequenced fragment ends 1 residue before the CDR3 boundary, so the rest is inferred from the germline J gene. The CDR3 contains 14 residues. Trimming at V came to 4 bases and at J to 3 bases, leaving 3 bases not matched to a gene. Germline CDR1 and CDR2: SGHSN and HYEKVE.

For this clone: Mouse germline and gene names are used. The CDR3 extends 1 residue past the end of the read, so its final part is completed from the germline J gene. The chain carries TRBV12-1 and TRBJ2-1, with 8 bases fitting TRBD2. CDR1 is SGHSN, CDR2 HYEKVE, per germline. This CDR3 is built from 15 residues. Unmatched junction bases numbered 1, after V lost 0 bases and J lost 1 base. This CDR3 is CASSLTGGNYAEQFF. CDR3 bases read: TGTGCCAGCTCTCTCACTGGGGGCAACTATGCTGAGCAGTTC. Full variable domain (missing parts from reference TRBV12-1 and TRBJ2-1): DSGVVQSPRHIIKEKGGRSVLTCIPISGHSNVVWYQQTLGKELKFLIQHYEKVERDKGFLPSRFSVQQFDDYHSEMNMSALELEDSAMYFCASSLTGGNYAEQFFGPGTRLTVL.

Worth noting for this clone: Mouse gene names apply. The sample holds other DNA sequences that translate to the same CDR3. CDR3 sequence: CASSLEDRGTEVFF. The sequenced CDR3 bases are TGTGCCAGCTCTCTCGAGGACAGGGGTACAGAAGTCTTC. This rearrangement joins TRBV12-1 to TRBJ1-1; 9 bases fit TRBD1. The CDR3 end is not reached by the read, which stops 1 residue before it; the germline J gene fills it in. J was trimmed by 5 bases and V by 0 bases; bases with no gene match: 3. The CDR3 extends over 14 amino acids. CDR1 is SGHSN, CDR2 HYEKVE, per germline.

A word on this clone: Here the gene names and germline are mouse. The read terminates 1 residue before the CDR3 end, so the remaining end is supplied by the germline J gene. V is TRBV26 and J is TRBJ2-2; D remains unclear. The V gene lost 4 bases and the J gene lost 3 bases, with 9 bases spanning the gap. Germline CDR1 reads KGHPV; CDR2 reads FQNQEV (reference sequence). The CDR3 sequence is 14 residues long. The CDR3 loop is CASSPHGDTGQLYF. The sequenced part of the CDR3 DNA is TGTGCCAGCAGTCCCCACGGGGACACCGGGCAGCTCTAC. The entire variable domain, with the rest obtained from reference TRBV26 and TRBJ2-2, is as follows: NSKVIQTPRYLVKGQGQKAKMRCIPEKGHPVVFWYQQNKNNEFKFLINFQNQEVLQQIDMTEKRFSAECPSNSPCSLEIQSSEAGDSALYLCASSPHGDTGQLYFGEGSKLTVL.

A word on this clone: Genes and germline come from the mouse. The read is 1 residue too short to cover the CDR3 end, so that end is filled in from the germline J gene. The gene calls are TRBV5 and TRBJ2-1; 9 bases fit TRBD2. The CDR3 covers 14 residues. The germline gives CDR1 LGHNA, CDR2 YNLKQL (reference sequence). V lost 3 bases, J lost 5 bases, and 2 bases stayed unmatched. The sequenced CDR3 bases are TGTGCCAGCAGCCACCTGGGGGGGAATGCTGAGCAGTTC. This encodes CASSHLGGNAEQF. The whole CDR3 region reads CASSHLGGNAEQFF.

About this clone itself: Any gene name here is a mouse gene name. From the germline J gene comes the end of the CDR3, since the read stops 1 residue before it. The rearrangement uses TRBV12-2 and TRBJ2-3; D ambiguous. There are 14 residues in the CDR3. CDR1 is SGHLS and CDR2 is HYDKME in the germline V gene. The ends were cut back, 4 bases at V and 0 bases at J, with 10 bases in the middle. Incomplete CDR3 DNA: TGTGCCAGCTCGAAAGGCTCTAGTGCAGAAACGCTGTAT. This gives the protein CASSKGSSAETLY. The entire CDR3 protein is CASSKGSSAETLYF.

This clone was found a few times. Mouse gene names apply. The CDR3 bases that were read are TGTGCCAGCAGCTTAGGGGGACAGGGGGCTGGAAATACGCTCTAT. This gives the protein CASSLGGQGAGNTLY. The full-length CDR3 reads as CASSLGGQGAGNTLYF. The V gene is TRBV3, the J gene TRBJ1-3, with 11 bases lining up with TRBD1. The read is 1 residue too short to cover the CDR3 end, so that end is filled in from the germline J gene. Losses at the gene ends were 1 base for V and 2 bases for J; bases not matched to a gene: 1. In germline, CDR1 is SNHLY, CDR2 FYNGKV (reference sequence). This CDR3 contains 16 residues.

This clone was observed a few times. Gene names are mouse gene names. The sequence runs out 1 residue before the end of the CDR3; the remainder is reconstructed from the germline J gene. The chain couples TRBV19 to TRBJ2-7; TRBD1 might be the D (6 bases). The length of the CDR3 is 14 residues. V gave up 1 base and J gave up 0 bases, with 8 bases separating them. The germline V gene has CDR1 FNHDT and CDR2 SITEND (reference sequence). The covered CDR3 bases are TGTGCCAGCAGTATAAGGGGGAGCTCCTATGAACAGTAC. Its protein is CASSIRGSSYEQY. The CDR3 in full is CASSIRGSSYEQYF.

To note about this clone: Mouse gene names apply. Coverage ceases 1 residue before the CDR3 finishes, and the germline J gene fills in the end. The genes are TRBV26 and TRBJ1-3, with D possibly TRBD1 on 5 matching bases. CDR1 KGHPV and CDR2 FQNQEV come from the germline V gene (reference sequence). Trimming took 6 bases from V and 1 from J, leaving 10 bases between them. The CDR3 spans 14 residues. The CDR3 sequence: CASSSTASGNTLYF. The CDR3 bases that were read are TGTGCCAGCAGCTCGACAGCATCTGGAAATACGCTCTAT.

This clone came up a few times. The gene names here belong to mouse. The missing CDR3 end, 1 residue past where the read stops, is filled in from the germline J gene. The chain has TRBV3 and TRBJ2-2; 10 nucleotides line up with TRBD2. Per the germline V gene, CDR1 is SNHLY and CDR2 is FYNGKV (reference sequence). Trimming took 2 bases from V and 0 from J; bases not matched to a gene: 3. The CDR3 is made up of 17 amino acids. Here the CDR3 reads CASSLLGGRSNTGQLYF. The sequenced part of the CDR3 DNA is TGTGCCAGCAGCTTACTGGGGGGGCGCTCAAACACCGGGCAGCTCTAC. Full variable domain (missing parts from reference TRBV3 and TRBJ2-2): GPKVLQIPSHQIIDMGQMVTLNCDPVSNHLYFYWYKQILGQQMEFLVNFYNGKVMEKSKLFKDQFSVERPDGSYFTLKIQPTALEDSAVYFCASSLLGGRSNTGQLYFGEGSKLTVL.

By proportion, this clone is medium-sized (0.01 to 0.1%). Gene names and germline refer to mouse. The missing CDR3 end, 1 residue past where the read stops, is filled in from the germline J gene. The rearrangement joins TRBV12-2 to TRBJ2-1, with TRBD2 matching 12 bases. CDR3 length: 16 residues. Germline V gives CDR1 SGHLS, CDR2 HYDKME. V was pared by 0 bases and J by 4 bases, with 3 bases of the junction left unmatched. The part of the CDR3 DNA that was read is TGTGCCAGCTCTCTCGGACTGGGGGGGAAATATGCTGAGCAGTTC. Residues: CASSLGLGGKYAEQF. The full CDR3 protein is CASSLGLGGKYAEQFF.

With regard to this clone: The gene names given are mouse names. The read ends 1 residue shy of where the CDR3 ends; the end is completed using the germline J gene. J is TRBJ2-3 and V is TRBV12-2; D tentatively reads TRBD1 or TRBD2 (5 bases each). This CDR3 is 13 amino acids long. V lost 3 bases and J 0 bases, leaving 6 bases between the germline ends. Germline V lookup: CDR1 SGHLS, CDR2 HYDKME. CDR3 in amino acids: CASSWDSAETLYF. CDR3 DNA, as far as it was read: TGTGCCAGCTCTTGGGACAGTGCAGAAACGCTGTAT. Based on the CDR3 plus reference TRBV12-2 and TRBJ2-3, the full variable domain is NSGVVQSPRYIIKGKGERSILKCIPISGHLSVAWYQQTQGQELKFFIQHYDKMERDKGNLPSRFSVQQFDDYHSEMNMSALELEDSAVYFCASSWDSAETLYFGSGTRLTVL.

By its share, this clone is medium-sized. Mouse gene names and germline throughout. The sequenced fragment ends 1 residue before the CDR3 boundary, so the rest is inferred from the germline J gene. V is TRBV24 and J is TRBJ2-1; 12 bases match TRBD1. The CDR3 contains 15 residues. Trimming at V came to 3 bases and at J to 6 bases, leaving 3 bases not matched to a gene. Germline V gene lookup returns CDR1 KGHTA and CDR2 FRNEEI. The CDR3 sequence: CASSLGTGGCAEQFF. Partial CDR3 DNA: TGTGCCAGCAGTCTCGGGACAGGGGGCTGTGCTGAGCAGTTC.

Of note for this clone: Germline and genes: mouse. The CDR3 end is not reached by the read, which stops 1 residue before it; the germline J gene fills it in. The rearrangement uses TRBV26 and TRBJ2-5; 9 bases map to TRBD2. CDR1 KGHPV and CDR2 FQNQEV come from the germline V gene (reference sequence). Losses at the gene ends were 1 base for V and 4 bases for J; bases not matched to a gene: 3. The CDR3 is 15 residues long. The CDR3 sequence is CASSLLLGGKDTQYF. CDR3 DNA, as far as it was read: TGTGCCAGCAGTCTGTTGCTGGGGGGGAAAGACACCCAGTAC.

A few counts support this clone. The germline and genes are mouse ones. The CDR3 loop reads CASRGLNTLYF. The CDR3 DNA, read in part, is TGTGCCAGCAGGGGACTGAACACCTTGTAC. This chain links TRBV3 with TRBJ2-4, with 7 bases identical to TRBD2. The CDR3 is cut off 1 residue early in the read; its end comes from the germline J gene. V was clipped by 6 bases and J by 6 bases; unmatched bases: 0. The CDR3 runs 11 residues. Germline V gene data show CDR1 as SNHLY and CDR2 as FYNGKV (reference sequence).